These 2 T cell receptor beta chains were sequenced from one sample in a study of naive and memory T cell subsets. The beta constant-region primer was an equimolar mix of two oligonucleotides covering TRBC1 and TRBC2. Ligated cDNA was amplified by four rounds of PCR with nested alpha and beta constant-region primers and SP2. TCRdb re-derived calls from the UMI-ligation and nested PCR reads in MiXCR, one entry per CDR3 protein. The sample consists of 120,000 to 150,000 distinct CDR3 sequences, 22% of them appearing once. No antigen has been identified for these receptors. Study-level points and caveats: Possibly reflecting memory cells re-expressing CD45RA, a few larger clonotypes occurred in naive repertoires, especially CD8.

The sample consisted of naive CD4+ T cells from blood. The origin of the receptors is a human donor in good health.

This clonotype was counted between two and nine times. V usage is TRBV5-5 and J usage is TRBJ2-1; TRBD2 matches 12 bases. V shed 6 bases and J 9 bases; nucleotides not matched to a gene: 16. The length of the CDR3 is 17 residues. Germline V gene data show CDR1 as SGHKS and CDR2 as YYEKEE (reference sequence). Written as DNA, the CDR3 is TGTGCCAGCAACGCCCCGAAGACTAGCGGGAGAGATAGTGAGCAGTTCTTC. It encodes CASNAPKTSGRDSEQFF.

This clonotype showed up just once. The chain joins TRBV5-1 to TRBJ2-7; the D gene is possibly TRBD2 (5 bases). The CDR3 extends over 15 amino acids. Per the germline V gene, CDR1 is SGHRS and CDR2 is YFSETQ. V was clipped by 0 bases and J by 4 bases, with 14 bases between them. This CDR3 reads CASSLVVGEGYEQYF. DNA of the CDR3: TGCGCCAGCAGCTTGGTCGTGGGAGAGGGTTACGAGCAGTACTTC.